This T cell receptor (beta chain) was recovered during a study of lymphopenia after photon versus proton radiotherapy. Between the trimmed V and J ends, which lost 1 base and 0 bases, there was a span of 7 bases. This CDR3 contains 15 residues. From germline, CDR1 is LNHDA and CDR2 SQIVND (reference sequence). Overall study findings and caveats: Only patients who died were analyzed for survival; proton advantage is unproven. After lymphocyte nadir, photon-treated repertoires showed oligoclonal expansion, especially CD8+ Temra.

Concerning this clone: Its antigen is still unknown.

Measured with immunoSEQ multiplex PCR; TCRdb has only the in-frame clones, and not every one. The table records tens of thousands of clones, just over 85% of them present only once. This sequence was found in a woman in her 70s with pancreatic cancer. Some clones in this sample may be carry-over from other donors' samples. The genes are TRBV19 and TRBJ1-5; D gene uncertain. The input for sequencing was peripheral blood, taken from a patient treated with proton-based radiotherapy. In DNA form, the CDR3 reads TGTGCCAGTAGTATAGCCTCCTATAGCAATCAGCCCCAGCATTTT. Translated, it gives CASSIASYSNQPQHF.